This T cell receptor beta chain is from a study of blood T cell repertoires in COVID-19 (dated by TCRdb to the early 2020s). A note on the overall study: Samples covering the acute and convalescent phases of COVID-19 were provided by collaborators in the United States, Italy and Spain. A freely available public database, intended as a resource for researchers studying the immune response to SARS-CoV-2, is where the repertoires were released. Where HLA class I and class II types were available, the types were taken from metadata supplied by the sample provider, not from assay-based typing. Deeply sampled blood TCRbeta repertoires from subjects exposed to, actively infected with, or recovered from COVID-19 were included in the dataset. A de-identified subject ID, COVID-19 status, age in years and sex were almost always included in the sample metadata. The material from the prospective study consisted of cDNA or gDNA derived from T cells, B-cell-depleted T cells, or PBMCs. The samples were drawn from two sources: the first 160 participants of the ongoing ImmuneRACE study, and about 1,300 subjects contributed by 6 global collaborators.

TCRbeta CDR3 regions were amplified from genomic DNA using the immunoSEQ Assay, a bias-controlled multiplex PCR. On the study's bioinformatics: Within the assay, amplification of reference gene primers was used to estimate how many nucleated cells each sample contained. To quantify the absolute abundance of each unique TCRbeta CDR3 rearrangement, sequence reads were collapsed and filtered. For each sample, productive Simpson clonality was calculated by taking the square root of Simpson's diversity index across productive rearrangements. The table was pulled from immuneACCESS by TCRdb, which kept in-frame rearrangements only. Such tables lose some clones; where checked, under half of the loss comes from unresolved V genes, and the rest has no known cause. Clone size and the V and J calls come from that table; the DNA yielded D and trimming. Present in this sample are around 140,000 clones, approximately 90% of which were seen just once. Under 3% of the sample goes to the ten largest clones.

From the germline V gene (reference sequence), CDR1 is LGHDT and CDR2 is YNNKEL. A distance of 19 bases separates the germline ends of V and J, which lose 4 bases and 6 bases respectively. CDR3 length: 15 amino acids, cysteine to phenylalanine. Just the 45-base CDR3 DNA is kept, in frame starting at base 1. Collaborating institutions collected whole blood in K2EDTA tubes following their own protocols. For TCRbeta analysis, collaborator samples were shipped as frozen whole blood, as isolated PBMCs, or as DNA extracted from either sample type. Overall study outcomes, separate from this receptor: Clinical and demographic metadata were provided uncurated, with the amount varying by source and participant.

Worth noting for this clone: There is no known antigen for this receptor. Per-nucleotide qualities are absent, and no much larger clonotype sits a single base away.

The source material was peripheral blood. This receptor was obtained from a man aged 60 to 75 with active or convalescent COVID-19. The sequence joins TRBV3-1 (or the pseudogene TRBV3-2) to TRBJ2-7, with no confident D gene call. The CDR3 here reads CASSPQSEYSGEQYF. The DNA is TGTGCCAGCAGCCCCCAATCCGAATACTCTGGCGAGCAGTACTTC.